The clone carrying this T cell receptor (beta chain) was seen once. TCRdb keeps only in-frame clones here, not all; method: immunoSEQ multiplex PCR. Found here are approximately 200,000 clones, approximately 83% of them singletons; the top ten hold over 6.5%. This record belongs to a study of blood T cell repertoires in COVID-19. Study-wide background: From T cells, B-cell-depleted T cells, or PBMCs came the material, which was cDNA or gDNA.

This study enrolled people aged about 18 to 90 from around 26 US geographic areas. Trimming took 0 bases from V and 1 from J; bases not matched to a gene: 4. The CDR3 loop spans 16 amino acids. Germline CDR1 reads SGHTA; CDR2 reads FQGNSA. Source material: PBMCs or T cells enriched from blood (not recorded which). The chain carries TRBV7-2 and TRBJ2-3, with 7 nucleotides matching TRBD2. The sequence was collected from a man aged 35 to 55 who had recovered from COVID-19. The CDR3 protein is CASSLAWGGGTDTQYF. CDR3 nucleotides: TGTGCCAGCAGCTTAGCTTGGGGAGGGGGCACAGATACGCAGTATTTT.